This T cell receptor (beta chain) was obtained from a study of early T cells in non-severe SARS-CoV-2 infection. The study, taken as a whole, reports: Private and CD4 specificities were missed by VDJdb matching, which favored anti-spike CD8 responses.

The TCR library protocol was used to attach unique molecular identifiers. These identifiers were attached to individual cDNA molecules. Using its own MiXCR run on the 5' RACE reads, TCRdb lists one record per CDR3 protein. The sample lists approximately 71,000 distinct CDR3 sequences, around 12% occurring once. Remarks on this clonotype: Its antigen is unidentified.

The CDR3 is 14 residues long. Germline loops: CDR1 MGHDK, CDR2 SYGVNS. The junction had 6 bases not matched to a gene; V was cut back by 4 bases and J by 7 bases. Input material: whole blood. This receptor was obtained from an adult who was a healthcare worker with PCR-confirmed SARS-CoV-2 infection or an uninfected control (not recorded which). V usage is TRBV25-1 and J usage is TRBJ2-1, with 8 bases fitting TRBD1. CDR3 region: CASSGQGARNEQFF. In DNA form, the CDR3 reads TGTGCCAGCAGTGGTCAGGGGGCCAGAAATGAGCAGTTCTTC.